This T cell receptor beta chain stems from a study of monozygotic twins with cystic fibrosis (dated by TCRdb to about 2021). General notes on the study: Barcoded libraries were prepared from 3 to 3.5 micrograms of fragmented DNA with around 15 PCR cycles. To assess genetic influence on V and J gene usage, the study compared TCR beta repertoires within and across 16 monozygotic twin pairs with cystic fibrosis. Data for three of the twin pairs had previously been reported in another context. The cohort included ten female and six male twin pairs, mostly children and adolescents, aged about 2.0 to 36.4 years with a median of about 8.2 years. Twins were ranked among 800 to 1,100 cohort participants for weight-for-height and FEVPerc (FEV1 disease centile) at the day of blood sampling. Results and caveats for the whole study, not just this receptor: Simpson clonality was generally low (median 0.0095), which suggests a naive-dominated repertoire, and clonality was higher in the most severely affected patients. Only a small cohort was studied, and no association of shared CDR3 numbers with age, concordance or disease severity was found. The greatest similarity to the co-twin was observed for V gene usage in 13 of 16 pairs and for J usage in 8 of 16 pairs, which suggested genetic constraints. Nucleotide-identical clonotype sharing was significantly higher within monozygotic CF twin pairs than between unrelated CF individuals (P = 0.000026, Mann-Whitney).

The twin pairs came from the European Cystic Fibrosis Twin and Sibling Study Cohort, which recruited patients from more than 150 CF clinics across 14 European countries. Zygosity and CFTR genotype were verified in-house, with zygosity tested by multiplex PCR of nine short tandem repeat loci. Each twin gave a peripheral blood sample, and clinical parameters were documented on that same day of blood sampling. Genomic DNA was isolated from peripheral blood cells with phenol/chloroform and kept in TE buffer at 4 degrees C. Following the manufacturer's instructions, TCR beta CDR3 regions were amplified by multiplex PCR with the immunoSEQ immune profiling system. An Illumina NextSeq system was used for sequencing. Concerning the study's data processing: Sequence data were processed on the immunoSEQ Analyzer platform, and clonality was calculated as the square root of Simpson's index of productive rearrangements. Jensen-Shannon distance served as the measure of similarity in V and J usage, while OLGA was used to compute CDR3 generation probabilities. The immuneACCESS database (August 2020) and VDJdb (December 2020) were searched for shared CDR3 sequences. The table was pulled from immuneACCESS by TCRdb, which kept in-frame rearrangements only. Such tables lose some clones; where checked, under half of the loss comes from unresolved V genes, and the rest has no known cause. The DNA gave D and trimming, while V, J and clone size come from that table. The sample profile shows under 25,000 clones; approximately 97% of them were found once. The ten most abundant clones make up around 0.14% of the sample.

This clone was seen just once. There is no known antigen for this receptor. Per-base qualities were not stored, and no clone one base away is much larger. This receptor was taken from a girl aged 10 to 17 with cystic fibrosis. Input material: blood.

The bases are TGTGCCAGCAGTGTGTTTGGGACAGGGGTAAACTACGAGCAGTACTTC. Its coded protein is CASSVFGTGVNYEQYF. The rearranged segments are TRBV27 and TRBJ2-7, with TRBD1 identical over 10 junction bases. The germline V gene (reference sequence) provides CDR1 MNHEY and CDR2 SMNVEV. Trimmed from V: 5 bases; trimmed from J: 3 bases; junction bases lacking a gene match: 10. The cysteine opens and the phenylalanine closes a CDR3 of 16 amino acids. Here the CDR3 DNA is all that survives: 48 bases in frame from base 1.